The T cell receptor (beta chain) under discussion was sequenced for a study of read filtering for tumor transcriptome and immune sequencing. CDR3 length: 13 amino acids. V was clipped by 4 bases and J by 4 bases, with 9 bases between them. Germline CDR1 LGHDT, CDR2 YNNKEL (reference sequence). Notes on the study in general: The CD138-negative fraction was mixed bone marrow immune cells, not pure T cells. Dropping single-read clonotypes raised IR-seq and RNA-seq shared-clonotype correlation.

This library used roughly 370 ng RNA and molecular barcoded adaptors spanning alpha/delta and beta/gamma chains. TCRdb ran MiXCR on the reads and lists one entry per CDR3 protein. The table has over 45,000 distinct CDR3 sequences, roughly 12% seen once; the top ten hold roughly 15%. Every patient had bone marrow sampled while the disease was active. At least ten counts were recorded for this clonotype. Its antigen is unidentified. The TCR originated in a donor over 35 with multiple myeloma. The sequenced sample consisted of a population of CD138-negative cells sorted from bone marrow. The J gene is TRBJ2-3, the V gene TRBV3-1, with D possibly being TRBD1 (6 bases). CDR3 sequence (DNA): TGTGCCAGCAGCCCAGGGGTTTCAGATACGCAGTATTTT. Amino acid sequence: CASSPGVSDTQYF.